This T cell receptor (beta chain) was profiled in a study of cytomegalovirus exposure and HLA in healthy donors. This CDR3 contains 17 residues. In germline, CDR1 is MDHEN, CDR2 SYDVKM. V was clipped by 5 bases and J by 1 base, with 18 bases between them. Vbeta (60) and Jbeta (13) primers were used in the PCR. TCRdb keeps only in-frame clones here, not all; method: immunoSEQ multiplex PCR. Of roughly 100,000 clones listed, about 81% are singletons. Study-wide results and caveats: In vitro work confirmed that three CMV-associated chains recognize CMV antigens.

Notes on this clone: The antigen is not known.

Sequencing was done on a sample of PBMCs. The TCR was taken from a man in his thirties or forties in good health and CMV-seronegative. V gene TRBV28 combines with J gene TRBJ1-5; D perhaps matches TRBD1 (6 bases). The CDR3 reads CASSPPGGAMSNQPQHF. The CDR3 DNA is TGTGCCAGCAGTCCACCCGGGGGGGCGATGAGCAATCAGCCCCAGCATTTT.